The rows below give T cell receptor beta chains drawn from one sample of a study of T cells in Graves' hyperthyroidism and ophthalmopathy. TCRdb reprocessed the multiplex PCR reads with MiXCR, giving one entry per CDR3 protein. The data contain about 770,000 distinct CDR3 sequences, approximately 18% of them singletons. Sequencing used blood. The source is a woman in her forties or fifties with Graves' hyperthyroidism that later progressed to Graves' ophthalmopathy. CDR3s include the opening cysteine and the closing phenylalanine or tryptophan. Each record gives: clone size, V gene, D gene, J gene, CDR3 protein, CDR3 DNA. D genes are given only for firm matches. Expanded clones are given a class, and other clones once, few, many or no size at all.

size: many
V: TRBV2
D: NA
J: TRBJ1-2
CDR3: CAGGGRLGDNYGYTF
DNA: TGTGCCGGGGGGGGCAGATTGGGAGACAACTATGGCTACACCTTC

size: NA
V: TRBV29-1
D: NA
J: TRBJ1-5
CDR3: CSVVVGASNQPQHF
DNA: TGCAGCGTTGTGGTGGGAGCTTCCAATCAGCCCCAGCATTTT

size: NA
V: TRBV30
D: TRBD1
J: TRBJ2-7
CDR3: CAWSVLRTGTSEQYF
DNA: TGTGCCTGGAGTGTACTCCGGACAGGGACCTCCGAGCAGTACTTC

size: NA
V: TRBV10-3
D: TRBD2
J: TRBJ2-4
CDR3: CAISESPSGGAVVKNIQYF
DNA: TGTGCCATCAGTGAGTCACCTAGCGGGGGGGCCGTCGTCAAAAACATTCAGTACTTC

size: many
V: TRBV2
D: NA
J: TRBJ1-1
CDR3: CASSVGRTLAEAFF
DNA: TGTGCCAGCAGCGTGGGCAGGACTTTGGCTGAAGCTTTCTTT

size: NA
V: TRBV12-3/TRBV12-4
D: NA
J: TRBJ2-3
CDR3: CASSTYGAPDTQYF
DNA: TGTGCCAGCAGCACCTATGGTGCGCCGGATACGCAGTATTTT

size: NA
V: TRBV6-2/TRBV6-3
D: TRBD2
J: TRBJ2-1
CDR3: CASSGLAGTHGEQFF
DNA: TGTGCCAGCAGCGGACTAGCGGGGACTCACGGTGAGCAGTTCTTC

size: NA
V: TRBV28
D: NA
J: TRBJ1-5
CDR3: CASSFGKSWEYQPQHF
DNA: TGTGCCAGCAGTTTCGGGAAGTCCTGGGAGTATCAGCCCCAGCATTTT

size: NA
V: TRBV20-1
D: NA
J: TRBJ1-1
CDR3: CSARDFSLIIDTEAFF
DNA: TGCAGTGCTAGAGATTTCTCACTAATCATAGACACTGAAGCTTTCTTT

size: few
V: TRBV20-1
D: TRBD2
J: TRBJ2-2
CDR3: CSAPSGLAGHTGELFF
DNA: TGCAGTGCTCCCAGTGGACTAGCGGGGCACACCGGGGAGCTGTTTTTT